The 16 T cell receptor beta chains given below trace back to one sample, sequenced in a study of CD8 T cells in ankylosing spondylitis. Each CDR3 protein gets one entry after TCRdb re-called the 5' RACE reads with MiXCR. The sample contains 300,000 to 400,000 distinct CDR3 sequences, 20% to 25% of which appear only once. The sequenced sample was blood, either unsorted or a sorted T cell fraction (not recorded which). Source of these receptors: a male donor with ankylosing spondylitis or in good health (not recorded which).

A few counts support this clonotype. This sequence joins TRBV7-9 and TRBJ2-7, with 7 positions matching TRBD1. Trimming removed 8 bases from V and 9 bases from J; junction bases left unmatched: 10. Germline lookup yields CDR1 SEHNR and CDR2 FQNEAQ (reference sequence). The CDR3 covers 12 residues. The CDR3 DNA follows: TGTGCCAGCGGGGGACAGCCCTATGTGCAGTACTTC. This sequence encodes CASGGQPYVQYF.

The sample holds a few counts of this clonotype. CDR3 in DNA: TGTGCCATCGGCGACAGGGACAACTACGAGCAGTACTTC. It translates to CAIGDRDNYEQYF. V and J are TRBV2 and TRBJ2-7; the match to TRBD1 covers 7 bases. J gave up 3 bases and V 10 bases, and 9 bases lay outside the gene matches. CDR3 size: 13 residues. Germline CDR1 reads SNHLY; CDR2 reads FYNNEI.

This chain links TRBV28 with TRBJ2-1; 7 nucleotides agree with TRBD1. Germline V lookup: CDR1 MDHEN, CDR2 SYDVKM. The CDR3 consists of 16 residues. V shed 3 bases, J shed 6 bases, and the junction held 11 bases outside the gene matches. For the CDR3, the DNA is TGTGCCAGCAGTTTCGGGGACAGCCTGTTCTTCAATGAGCAGTTCTTC. Residues: CASSFGDSLFFNEQFF. Variable domain in full (rest from reference TRBV28 and TRBJ2-1): DVKVTQSSRYLVKRTGEKVFLECVQDMDHENMFWYRQDPGLGLRLIYFSYDVKMKEKGDIPEGYSVSREKKERFSLILESASTNQTSMYLCASSFGDSLFFNEQFFGPGTRLTVL.

The chain has TRBV7-9 and TRBJ2-1; 7 nucleotides agree with TRBD2. The J segment lost 7 bases and the V segment lost 5 bases, leaving 11 bases of the junction unmatched. There are 15 residues in the CDR3. In germline, CDR1 is SEHNR, CDR2 FQNEAQ (reference sequence). CDR3 amino acids: CASSQGGASGNEQFF. The CDR3 DNA is TGTGCCAGCAGCCAGGGAGGGGCCTCTGGGAATGAGCAGTTCTTC.

The V gene is TRBV7-8, the J gene TRBJ2-1, with 8 nucleotides matching TRBD1. CDR1 is SGHVS, CDR2 FQNEAQ, per germline. This CDR3 is built from 16 residues. The junction had 10 bases not matched to a gene; V was cut back by 5 bases and J by 4 bases. The CDR3 bases are TGTGCCAGCAGCCTTGCGGCGGGACAGGCGTACAATGAGCAGTTCTTC. It encodes CASSLAAGQAYNEQFF.

V gene TRBV5-6 combines with J gene TRBJ1-6; 11 bases agree with TRBD1. V dropped 4 bases and J dropped 8; count of bases not matched to a gene: 5. From germline, CDR1 is SGHDT and CDR2 YYEEEE. The CDR3 extends over 15 amino acids. The chain's CDR3 is CASSERDRGDSPLHF. The DNA for the CDR3 is TGTGCCAGCAGCGAACGGGACAGGGGGGATTCACCCCTCCACTTT.

This clonotype was counted only a few times. The chain has TRBV4-1 and TRBJ1-3; D not certain. Germline loops: CDR1 MGHRA, CDR2 YSYEKL. The CDR3 loop spans 16 amino acids. Trimming removed 2 bases at V and 4 bases at J, with 15 bases between. CDR3 amino acids: CASSQPSTTAGNTIYF. As DNA, the CDR3 is TGCGCCAGCAGCCAACCTTCGACTACGGCGGGAAACACCATATATTTT.

V usage is TRBV24-1 and J usage is TRBJ2-1; D remains unclear. From germline, CDR1 is KGHDR and CDR2 SFDVKD. This CDR3 is built from 13 residues. V lost 4 bases and J lost 12, with 15 bases in between. The CDR3 sequence is CATSELPGATQFF. CDR3 in DNA: TGTGCCACCAGTGAGTTGCCCGGAGCAACGCAGTTCTTC.

This chain uses TRBV3-1 with TRBJ2-1; the match to TRBD1 covers 7 bases. V lost 0 bases to trimming and J lost 8 bases; unmatched junction nucleotides: 4. The CDR3 is made up of 14 amino acids. Germline CDR1 reads LGHDT; CDR2 reads YNNKEL (reference sequence). The CDR3 is CASSQDLTGDEQFF. DNA of the CDR3: TGTGCCAGCAGCCAAGACCTAACAGGGGATGAGCAGTTCTTC.

This chain uses TRBV27 with TRBJ2-1; a weak D match, TRBD2 (6 bases). Germline V gene sequence: CDR1 MNHEY, CDR2 SMNVEV (reference sequence). The CDR3 is 15 amino acids. V shed 2 bases and J shed 4 bases, with 12 bases lying between them. The chain's CDR3 is CASSLTSPIYNEQFF. The CDR3 DNA is TGTGCCAGCAGTTTAACTAGCCCTATTTACAATGAGCAGTTCTTC.

CDR3 residues: CASTTRMGVTLDNEQFF. In DNA, the CDR3 is TGTGCCAGCACCACACGGATGGGGGTTACTTTGGACAATGAGCAGTTCTTC. The gene calls are TRBV12-3 or TRBV12-4 and TRBJ2-1; D is possibly TRBD1 or TRBD2 (5 bases each). The CDR3 totals 17 residues. V shed 7 bases and J shed 5 bases, with 24 bases lying between them.

The V call is TRBV5-1, the J call TRBJ2-1; TRBD2 agrees at 11 bases. Germline V gene data show CDR1 as SGHRS and CDR2 as YFSETQ. With V trimmed by 3 bases and J by 9 bases, 11 bases remained unmatched. This CDR3 comprises 16 residues. The CDR3 DNA reads as TGCGCCAGCAGCTCAGTAGCGGGGGGGCTATTTTTTGAGCAGTTCTTC. Its protein is CASSSVAGGLFFEQFF.

The gene calls are TRBV24-1 and TRBJ2-7; the match to TRBD1 covers 7 bases. Germline V gene data show CDR1 as KGHDR and CDR2 as SFDVKD. The CDR3 runs to 14 residues. V dropped 9 bases and J dropped 2; count of bases not matched to a gene: 9. The CDR3 sequence is CATAGGEPPYEQYF. CDR3 in DNA: TGTGCCACCGCAGGGGGTGAACCCCCCTACGAGCAGTACTTC.

The chain joins TRBV9 to TRBJ2-7; D unresolved. V was shortened by 0 bases and J by 1 base, with 11 bases between the two germline ends. Germline values: CDR1 SGDLS, CDR2 YYNGEE. The length of the CDR3 is 15 residues. The CDR3 nucleotides read TGTGCCAGCAGCGTAGGGGTAAGTTCGTCCTACGAGCAGTACTTC. Translation: CASSVGVSSSYEQYF.

The chain couples TRBV7-9 to TRBJ1-1, with a weak D call TRBD1 (6 bases). The length of the CDR3 is 15 residues. The germline V gene encodes CDR1 SEHNR and CDR2 FQNEAQ (reference sequence). V dropped 5 bases and J dropped 1 base, with 14 bases sitting between them. The CDR3 spells CASSDIRGPNTEAFF. As DNA, the CDR3 is TGTGCCAGCAGCGACATCAGGGGCCCGAACACTGAAGCTTTCTTT.

The chain employs TRBV29-1 and TRBJ2-2; no clear D gene. Germline V gives CDR1 SQVTM, CDR2 ANQGSEA. With 2 bases removed from V and 3 bases from J, the gap between germline ends came to 7 bases. This CDR3 has 13 amino acids. This CDR3 is CSVEMGYTGELFF. CDR3 DNA: TGCAGCGTTGAAATGGGGTACACCGGGGAGCTGTTTTTT.